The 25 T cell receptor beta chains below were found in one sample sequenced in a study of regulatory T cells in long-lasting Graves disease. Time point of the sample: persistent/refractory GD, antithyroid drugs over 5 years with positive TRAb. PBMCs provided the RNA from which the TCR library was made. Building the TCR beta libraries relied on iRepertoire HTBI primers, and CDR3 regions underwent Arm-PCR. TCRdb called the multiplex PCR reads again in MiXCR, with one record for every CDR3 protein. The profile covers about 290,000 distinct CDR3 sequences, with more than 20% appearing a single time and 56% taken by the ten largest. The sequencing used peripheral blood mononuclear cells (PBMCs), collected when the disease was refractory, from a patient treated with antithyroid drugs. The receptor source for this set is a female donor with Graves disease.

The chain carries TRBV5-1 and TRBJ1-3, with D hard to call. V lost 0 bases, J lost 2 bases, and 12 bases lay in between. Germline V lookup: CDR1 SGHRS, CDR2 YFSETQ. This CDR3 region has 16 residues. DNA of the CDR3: TGCGCCAGCAGCTTGGCCGGGTCAGGCGCTGGAAACACCATATATTTT. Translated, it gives CASSLAGSGAGNTIYF.

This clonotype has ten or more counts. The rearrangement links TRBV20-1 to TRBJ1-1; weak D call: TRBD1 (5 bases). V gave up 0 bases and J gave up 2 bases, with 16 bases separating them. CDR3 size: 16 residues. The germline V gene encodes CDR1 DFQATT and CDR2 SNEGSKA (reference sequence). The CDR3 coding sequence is TGCAGTGCTAGAGATTTTAGACGACAGTCCAACACTGAAGCTTTCTTT. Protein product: CSARDFRRQSNTEAFF.

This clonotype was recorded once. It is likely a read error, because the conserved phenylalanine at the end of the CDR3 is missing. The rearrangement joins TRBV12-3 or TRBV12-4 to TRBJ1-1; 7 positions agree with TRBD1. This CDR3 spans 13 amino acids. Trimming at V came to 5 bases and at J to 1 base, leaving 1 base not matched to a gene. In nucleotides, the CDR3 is TGTGCCAGCAGTAACAGGGGGAACACTGAAGCTTTCTCT. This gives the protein CASSNRGNTEAFS.

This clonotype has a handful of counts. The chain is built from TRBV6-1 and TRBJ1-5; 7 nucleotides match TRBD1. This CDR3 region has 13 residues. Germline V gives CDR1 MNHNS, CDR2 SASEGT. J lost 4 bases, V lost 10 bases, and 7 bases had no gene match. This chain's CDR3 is CATQDRINQPQHF. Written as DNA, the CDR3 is TGTGCCACCCAGGACAGGATTAATCAGCCCCAGCATTTT.

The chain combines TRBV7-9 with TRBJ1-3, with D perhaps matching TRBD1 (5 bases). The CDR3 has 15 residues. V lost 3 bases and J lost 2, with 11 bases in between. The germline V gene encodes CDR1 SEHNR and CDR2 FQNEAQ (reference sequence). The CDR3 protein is CASSFGQGTGNTIYF. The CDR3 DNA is TGTGCCAGCAGCTTTGGGCAGGGTACTGGAAACACCATATATTTT.

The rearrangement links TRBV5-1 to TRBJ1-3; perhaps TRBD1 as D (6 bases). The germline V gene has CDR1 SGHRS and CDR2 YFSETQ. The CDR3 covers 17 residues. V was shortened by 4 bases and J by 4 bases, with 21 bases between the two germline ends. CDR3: CASSRNPDRRIGNTIYF. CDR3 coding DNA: TGCGCCAGCAGCCGCAACCCGGACAGAAGGATCGGAAACACCATATATTTT. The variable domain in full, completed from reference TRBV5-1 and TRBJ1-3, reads KAGVTQTPRYLIKTRGQQVTLSCSPISGHRSVSWYQQTPGQGLQFLFEYFSETQRNKGNFPGRFSGRQFSNSRSEMNVSTLELGDSALYLCASSRNPDRRIGNTIYFGEGSWLTVV.

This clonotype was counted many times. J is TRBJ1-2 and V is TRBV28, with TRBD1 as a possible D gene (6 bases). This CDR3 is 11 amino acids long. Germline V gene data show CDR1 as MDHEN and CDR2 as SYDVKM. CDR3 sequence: CASRGDYGYTF. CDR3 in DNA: TGTGCATCCAGGGGCGACTATGGCTACACCTTC.

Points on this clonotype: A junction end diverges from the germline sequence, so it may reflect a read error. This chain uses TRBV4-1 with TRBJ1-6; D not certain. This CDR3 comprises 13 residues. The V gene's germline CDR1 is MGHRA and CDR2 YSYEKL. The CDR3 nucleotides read TGCGCCAACAGCCAAGGGCGTAATTCACCCCTCCACTTT. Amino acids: CANSQGRNSPLHF.

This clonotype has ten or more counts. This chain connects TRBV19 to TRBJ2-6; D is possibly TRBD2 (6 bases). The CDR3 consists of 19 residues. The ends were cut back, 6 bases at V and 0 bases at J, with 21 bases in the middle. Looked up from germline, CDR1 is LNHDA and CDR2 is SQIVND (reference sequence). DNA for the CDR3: TGTGCCAGTAGCCTGCGGGGTAGCGTGGACCTCTCTGGGGCCAACGTCCTGACTTTC. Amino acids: CASSLRGSVDLSGANVLTF. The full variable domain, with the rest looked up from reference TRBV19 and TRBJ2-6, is DGGITQSPKYLFRKEGQNVTLSCEQNLNHDAMYWYRQDPGQGLRLIYYSQIVNDFQKGDIAEGYSVSREKKESFPLTVTSAQKNPTAFYLCASSLRGSVDLSGANVLTFGAGSRLTVL.

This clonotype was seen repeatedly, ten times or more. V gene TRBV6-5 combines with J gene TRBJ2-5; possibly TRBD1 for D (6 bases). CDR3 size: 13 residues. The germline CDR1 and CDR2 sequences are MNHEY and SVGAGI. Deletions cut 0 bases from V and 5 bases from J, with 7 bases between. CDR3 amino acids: CASSYSRGETQYF. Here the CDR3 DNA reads TGTGCCAGCAGTTACTCTAGGGGGGAGACCCAGTACTTC.

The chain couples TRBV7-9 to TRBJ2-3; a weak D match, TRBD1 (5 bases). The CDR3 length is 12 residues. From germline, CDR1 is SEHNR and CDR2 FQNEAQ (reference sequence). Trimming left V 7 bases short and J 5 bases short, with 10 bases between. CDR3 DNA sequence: TGTGCCAGCAACAGGCTGGGAGATACGCAGTATTTT. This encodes CASNRLGDTQYF. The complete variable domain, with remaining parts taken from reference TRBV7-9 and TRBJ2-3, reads DTGVSQNPRHKITKRGQNVTFRCDPISEHNRLYWYRQTLGQGPEFLTYFQNEAQLEKSRLLSDRFSAERPKGSFSTLEIQRTEQGDSAMYLCASNRLGDTQYFGPGTRLTVL.

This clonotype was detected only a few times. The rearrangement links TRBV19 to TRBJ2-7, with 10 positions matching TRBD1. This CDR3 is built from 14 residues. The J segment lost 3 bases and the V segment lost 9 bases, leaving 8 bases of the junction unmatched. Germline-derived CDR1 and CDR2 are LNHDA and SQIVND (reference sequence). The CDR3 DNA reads TGTGCCAGCACCCCGGGACAGGGGTACTACGAGCAGTACTTC. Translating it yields CASTPGQGYYEQYF.

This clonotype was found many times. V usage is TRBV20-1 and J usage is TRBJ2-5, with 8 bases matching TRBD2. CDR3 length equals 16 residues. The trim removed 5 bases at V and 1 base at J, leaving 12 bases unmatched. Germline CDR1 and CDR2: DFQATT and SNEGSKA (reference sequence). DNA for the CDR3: TGCAGTGCTCTTCCTCGGATAGCGGGGTTCCAAGAGACCCAGTACTTC. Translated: CSALPRIAGFQETQYF.

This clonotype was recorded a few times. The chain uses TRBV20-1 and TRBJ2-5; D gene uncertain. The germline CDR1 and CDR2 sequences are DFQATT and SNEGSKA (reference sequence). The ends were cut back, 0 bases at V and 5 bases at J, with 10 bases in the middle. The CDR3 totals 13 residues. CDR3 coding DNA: TGCAGTGCTAGAGAAGTGTTGGGGGAGACCCAGTACTTC. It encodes CSAREVLGETQYF.

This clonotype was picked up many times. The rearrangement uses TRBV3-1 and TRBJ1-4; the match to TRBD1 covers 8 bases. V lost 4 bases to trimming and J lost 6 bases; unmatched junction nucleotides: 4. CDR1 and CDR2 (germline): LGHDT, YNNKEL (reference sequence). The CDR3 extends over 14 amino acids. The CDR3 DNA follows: TGTGCCAGCAGCCTCGGACAGGGTGATGAAAAACTGTTTTTT. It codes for CASSLGQGDEKLFF. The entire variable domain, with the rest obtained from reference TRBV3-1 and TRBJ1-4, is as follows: DTAVSQTPKYLVTQMGNDKSIKCEQNLGHDTMYWYKQDSKKFLKIMFSYNNKELIINETVPNRFSPKSPDKAHLNLHINSLELGDSAVYFCASSLGQGDEKLFFGSGTQLSVL.

In DNA, the CDR3 is TGTGCCAGCAGCTTAATGGCTAGCGGGAGCGAGCAGTATTTT. Protein: CASSLMASGSEQYF. The chain employs TRBV7-2 and TRBJ2-3; TRBD2 aligns across 10 bases. The germline V gene encodes CDR1 SGHTA and CDR2 FQGNSA. V gave up 2 bases and J gave up 11 bases; unmatched junction bases: 7. The CDR3 loop spans 14 amino acids. The whole variable domain, remainder taken from reference TRBV7-2 and TRBJ2-3, is GAGVSQSPSNKVTEKGKDVELRCDPISGHTALYWYRQSLGQGLEFLIYFQGNSAPDKSGLPSDRFSAERTGGSVSTLTIQRTQQEDSAVYLCASSLMASGSEQYFGPGTRLTVL.

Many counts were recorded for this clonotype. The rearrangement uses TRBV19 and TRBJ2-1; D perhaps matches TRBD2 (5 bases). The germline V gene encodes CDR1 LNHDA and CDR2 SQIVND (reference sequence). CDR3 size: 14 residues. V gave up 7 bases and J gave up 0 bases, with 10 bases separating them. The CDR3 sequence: CASMAGISYNEQFF. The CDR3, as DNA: TGTGCCAGTATGGCCGGGATCTCCTACAATGAGCAGTTCTTC.

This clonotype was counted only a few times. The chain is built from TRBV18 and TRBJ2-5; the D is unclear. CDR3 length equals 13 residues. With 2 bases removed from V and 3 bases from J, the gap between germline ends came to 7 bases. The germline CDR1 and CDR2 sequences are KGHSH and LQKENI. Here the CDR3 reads CASSPSVEETQYF. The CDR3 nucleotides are TGTGCCAGCTCACCATCAGTCGAAGAGACCCAGTACTTC.

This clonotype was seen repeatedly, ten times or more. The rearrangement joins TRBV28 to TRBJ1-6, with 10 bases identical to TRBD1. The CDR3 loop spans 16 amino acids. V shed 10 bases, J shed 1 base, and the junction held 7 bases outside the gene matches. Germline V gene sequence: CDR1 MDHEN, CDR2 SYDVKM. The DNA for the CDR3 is TGTGCCACAAAGGACAGGGGGGGTTCCTATAATTCACCCCTCCACTTT. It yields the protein CATKDRGGSYNSPLHF.

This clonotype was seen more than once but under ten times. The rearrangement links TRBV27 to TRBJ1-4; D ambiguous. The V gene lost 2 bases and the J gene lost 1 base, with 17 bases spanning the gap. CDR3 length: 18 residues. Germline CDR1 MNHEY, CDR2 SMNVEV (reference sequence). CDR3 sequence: CASSLPPGPTKTNEKLFF. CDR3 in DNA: TGTGCCAGCAGTTTACCCCCCGGACCTACGAAAACTAATGAAAAACTGTTTTTT.

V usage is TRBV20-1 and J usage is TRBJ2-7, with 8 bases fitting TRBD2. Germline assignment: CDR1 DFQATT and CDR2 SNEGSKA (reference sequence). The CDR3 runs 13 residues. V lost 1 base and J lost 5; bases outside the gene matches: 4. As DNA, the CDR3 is TGCAGTGCTAGAGTAGCGGGAAGCAACGAGCAGTACTTC. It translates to CSARVAGSNEQYF.

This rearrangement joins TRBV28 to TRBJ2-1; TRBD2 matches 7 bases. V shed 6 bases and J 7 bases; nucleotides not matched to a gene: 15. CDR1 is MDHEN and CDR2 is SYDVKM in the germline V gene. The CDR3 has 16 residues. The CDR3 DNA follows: TGTGCCAGCAGCTTAGAGCGGGACTACAATAGGAATGAGCAGTTCTTC. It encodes CASSLERDYNRNEQFF.

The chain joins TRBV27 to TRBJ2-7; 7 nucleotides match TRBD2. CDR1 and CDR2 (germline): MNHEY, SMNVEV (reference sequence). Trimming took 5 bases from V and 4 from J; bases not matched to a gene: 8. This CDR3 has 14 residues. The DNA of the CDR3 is TGTGCCAGCAGTCTAATTAGCGGGCATTACGAGCAGTACTTC. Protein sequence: CASSLISGHYEQYF.

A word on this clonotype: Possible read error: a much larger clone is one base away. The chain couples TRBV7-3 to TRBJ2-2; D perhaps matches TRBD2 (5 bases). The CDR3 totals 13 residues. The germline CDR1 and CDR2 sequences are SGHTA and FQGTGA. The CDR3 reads CASSLGYTGEPFF. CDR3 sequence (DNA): TGTGCCAGCAGCTTAGGCTACACCGGGGAGCCGTTTTTT.

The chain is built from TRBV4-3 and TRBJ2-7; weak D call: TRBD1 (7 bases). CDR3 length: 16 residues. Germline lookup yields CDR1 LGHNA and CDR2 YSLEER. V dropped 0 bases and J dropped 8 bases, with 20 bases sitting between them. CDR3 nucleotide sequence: TGCGCCAGCAGCCAAGAGGCAGGAGGGGGCAGGTACCAGCAGTACTTC. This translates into CASSQEAGGGRYQQYF.